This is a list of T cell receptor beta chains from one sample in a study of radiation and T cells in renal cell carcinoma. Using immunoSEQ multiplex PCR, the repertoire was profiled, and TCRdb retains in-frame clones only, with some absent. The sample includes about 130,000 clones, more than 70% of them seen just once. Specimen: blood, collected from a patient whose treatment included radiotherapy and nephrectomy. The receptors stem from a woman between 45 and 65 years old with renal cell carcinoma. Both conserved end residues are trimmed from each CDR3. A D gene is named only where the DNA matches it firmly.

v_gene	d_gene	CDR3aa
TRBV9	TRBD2	ASSQSGVEYNEQF
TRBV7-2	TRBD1	ASSRDRDGYT
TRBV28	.	ASRLMGGGEAF
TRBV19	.	ASTTSTGGGTDTQY
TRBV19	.	ASSARVNTEAF
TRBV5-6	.	ASSSGPDYEQY
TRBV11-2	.	ASRILGTDTQY
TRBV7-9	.	ASSLALGETQY
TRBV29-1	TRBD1	SVEAGQGTDTQY
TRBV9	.	ASSVESGHFSDTQY
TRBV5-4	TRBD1	ASSRQTGENEKLF
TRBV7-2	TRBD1	ASSSTPGQSY
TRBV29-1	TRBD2	SAAGRGGAADTQY
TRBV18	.	ASSRPGEQY
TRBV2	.	ASSPAGTADYGYT
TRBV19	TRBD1	ASSKPGQGGGYT
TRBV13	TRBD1	SSSSGTGEYEQY
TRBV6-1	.	ASSQKDTQY
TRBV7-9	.	ASSLVVASGGKLF
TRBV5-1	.	ASSFTESGNTIY
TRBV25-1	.	ASKDQGDTEAF
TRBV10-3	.	AISAEDNEQF
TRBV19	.	ASGGYRDLNTEAF
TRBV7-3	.	ASSLQPTAVQNTEAF
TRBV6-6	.	ASGPRGTLNYGYT
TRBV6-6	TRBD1	ASSYFGQGGDVLT
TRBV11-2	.	ASSSTGLSYEQY
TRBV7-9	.	ASSLAEQVNEKLF
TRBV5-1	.	ASSTDNYEQY
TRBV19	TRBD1	ASIRDRGAVAF
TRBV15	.	ATSMNRARARTLH
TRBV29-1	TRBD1	SVEKYGRGPGGYT
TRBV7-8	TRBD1	ASSLRRQGDEQY
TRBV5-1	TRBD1	ASSLEAGGLQPQH
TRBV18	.	ASSPEISGLDGLLL
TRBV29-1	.	SVFGGRRDLCT
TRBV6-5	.	ASRPGRSTDTQY
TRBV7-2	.	ASSRGGGLDTDTQY
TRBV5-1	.	ASSLAVGQVGEQY
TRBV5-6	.	ASSRDGGKGEQY
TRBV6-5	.	ASGKGTEAF
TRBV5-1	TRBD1	ASSGQGDTDTQY
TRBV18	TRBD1	ASSPTGYGDTEAF
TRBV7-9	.	ASTSSGGGEKLF
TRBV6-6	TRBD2	ASSSSTSGGTYEQY
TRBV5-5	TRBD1	ASSQLDREGTEAF
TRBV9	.	ASSARDTFDSYEQY
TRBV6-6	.	ASSWVGNYGYT
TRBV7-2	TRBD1	ASSFVPGQGAVKETQY
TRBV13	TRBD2	ASSLGLRISGGAINNEQF
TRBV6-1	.	ASSQENYSGNTIY
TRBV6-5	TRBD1	ASSYSLGQDTGELF
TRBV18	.	ASSPIGAGEQY
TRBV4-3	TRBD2	ASSPALAGSSYEQY
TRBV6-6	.	ASSYDSLNSPLH
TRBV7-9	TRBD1	ASSLVGARDREREQY
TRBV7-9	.	ASSLEGLRGEAF